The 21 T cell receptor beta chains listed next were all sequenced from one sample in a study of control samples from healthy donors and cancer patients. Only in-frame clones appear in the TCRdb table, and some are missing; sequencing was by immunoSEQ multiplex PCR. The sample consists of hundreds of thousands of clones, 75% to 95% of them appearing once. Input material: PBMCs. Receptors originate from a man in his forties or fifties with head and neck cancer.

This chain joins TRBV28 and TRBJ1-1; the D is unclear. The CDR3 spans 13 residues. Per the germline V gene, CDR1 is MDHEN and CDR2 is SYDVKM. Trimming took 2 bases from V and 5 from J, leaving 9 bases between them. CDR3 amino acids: CASSLTKATEAFF. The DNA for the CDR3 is TGTGCCAGCAGTTTAACCAAAGCGACTGAAGCTTTCTTT. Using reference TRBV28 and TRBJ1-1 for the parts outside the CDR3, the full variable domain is DVKVTQSSRYLVKRTGEKVFLECVQDMDHENMFWYRQDPGLGLRLIYFSYDVKMKEKGDIPEGYSVSREKKERFSLILESASTNQTSMYLCASSLTKATEAFFGQGTRLTVV.

The CDR3 region has the DNA TGTGCCAGCAGCCAGGGCCAGAACACCGGGGAGCTGTTTTTT. It yields the protein CASSQGQNTGELFF. The gene calls are TRBV7-3 and TRBJ2-2, with D tentatively TRBD1 (5 bases). Germline V lookup: CDR1 SGHTA, CDR2 FQGTGA. The CDR3 is made up of 14 amino acids. Trimming cost V 5 bases and J 1 base, with 8 bases left between them.

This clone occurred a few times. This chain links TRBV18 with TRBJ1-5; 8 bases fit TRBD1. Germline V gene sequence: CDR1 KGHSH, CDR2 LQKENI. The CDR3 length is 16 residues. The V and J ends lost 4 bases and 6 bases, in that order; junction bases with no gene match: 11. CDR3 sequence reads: CASSRNGQGEGQPQHF. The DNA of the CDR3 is TGTGCCAGCTCACGTAACGGACAGGGAGAGGGTCAGCCCCAGCATTTT.

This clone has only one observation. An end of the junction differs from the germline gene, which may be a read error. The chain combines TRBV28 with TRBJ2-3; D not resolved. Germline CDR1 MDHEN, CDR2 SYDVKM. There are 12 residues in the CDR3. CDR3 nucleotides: TGTGCCGGCAGCCGGGTCACAGATACGCAGTATTTT. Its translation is CAGSRVTDTQYF.

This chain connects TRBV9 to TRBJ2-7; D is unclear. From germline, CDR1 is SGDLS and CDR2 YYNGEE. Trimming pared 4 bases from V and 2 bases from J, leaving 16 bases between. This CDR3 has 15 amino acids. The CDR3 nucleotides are TGTGCCAGCAGCCAAGCAGGCGGCCCCACCTACGAGCAGTACTTC. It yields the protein CASSQAGGPTYEQYF.

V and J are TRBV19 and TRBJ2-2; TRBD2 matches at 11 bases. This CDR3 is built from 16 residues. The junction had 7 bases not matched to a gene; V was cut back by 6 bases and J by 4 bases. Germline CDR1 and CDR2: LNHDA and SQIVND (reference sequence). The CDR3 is CASRLAGGPGTGELFF. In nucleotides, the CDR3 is TGTGCCAGTAGATTAGCGGGAGGGCCGGGCACCGGGGAGCTGTTTTTT.

The CDR3 here is CASSLPESPGTSDEQFF. CDR3 nucleotides: TGTGCCAGCAGCCTACCCGAGTCCCCAGGGACCTCGGATGAGCAGTTCTTC. V gene TRBV9 combines with J gene TRBJ2-1, with D perhaps being TRBD1 or TRBD2 (5 bases each). Germline CDR1 reads SGDLS; CDR2 reads YYNGEE. This CDR3 is 17 amino acids long. V was trimmed by 4 bases and J by 8 bases, leaving 25 bases between them.

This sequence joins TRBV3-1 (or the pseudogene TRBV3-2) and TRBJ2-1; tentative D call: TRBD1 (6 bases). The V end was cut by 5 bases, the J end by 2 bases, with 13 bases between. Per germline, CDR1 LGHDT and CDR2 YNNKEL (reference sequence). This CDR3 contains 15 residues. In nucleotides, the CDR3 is TGTGCCAGCAGCAACGGGACATACACCTACAATGAGCAGTTCTTC. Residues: CASSNGTYTYNEQFF.

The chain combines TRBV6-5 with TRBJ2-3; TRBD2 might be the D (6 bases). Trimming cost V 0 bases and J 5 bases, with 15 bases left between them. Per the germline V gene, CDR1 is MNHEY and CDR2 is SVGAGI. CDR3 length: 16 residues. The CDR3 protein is CASSYSNTRAGDTQYF. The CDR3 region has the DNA TGTGCCAGCAGTTACTCCAATACGCGAGCGGGAGATACGCAGTATTTT.

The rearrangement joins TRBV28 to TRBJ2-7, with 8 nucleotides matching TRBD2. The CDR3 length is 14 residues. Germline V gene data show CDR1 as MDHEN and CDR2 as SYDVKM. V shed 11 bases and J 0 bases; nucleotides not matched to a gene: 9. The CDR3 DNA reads TGTGCCGGCGGTACTAGCGGAAGCTCCTACGAGCAGTACTTC. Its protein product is CAGGTSGSSYEQYF.

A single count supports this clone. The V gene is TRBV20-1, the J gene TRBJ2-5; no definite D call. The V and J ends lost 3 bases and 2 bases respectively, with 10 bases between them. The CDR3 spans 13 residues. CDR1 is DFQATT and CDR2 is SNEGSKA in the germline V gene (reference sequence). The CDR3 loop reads CSASRANQETQYF. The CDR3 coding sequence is TGCAGTGCTAGTAGGGCAAATCAAGAGACCCAGTACTTC.

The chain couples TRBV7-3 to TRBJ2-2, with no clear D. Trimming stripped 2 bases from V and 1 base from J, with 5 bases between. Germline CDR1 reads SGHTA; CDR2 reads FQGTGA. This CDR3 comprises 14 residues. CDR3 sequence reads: CASSLGENTGELFF. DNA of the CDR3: TGTGCCAGCAGCTTAGGAGAGAACACCGGGGAGCTGTTTTTT.

CDR3 coding DNA: TGTGCCAGCAGCCTGACCGGGTTTGGATCACCCCTCCACTTT. Protein: CASSLTGFGSPLHF. The chain joins TRBV7-2 to TRBJ1-6; D remains unclear. This CDR3 has 14 residues. Per germline, CDR1 SGHTA and CDR2 FQGNSA. Trimming shortened V by 5 bases and J by 10 bases, and 15 bases separated the two germline ends.

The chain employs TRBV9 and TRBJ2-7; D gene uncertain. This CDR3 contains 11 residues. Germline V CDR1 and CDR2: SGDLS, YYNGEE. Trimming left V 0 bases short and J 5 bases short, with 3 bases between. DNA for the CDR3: TGTGCCAGCAGCGTAGACCACGAGCAGTACTTC. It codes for CASSVDHEQYF.

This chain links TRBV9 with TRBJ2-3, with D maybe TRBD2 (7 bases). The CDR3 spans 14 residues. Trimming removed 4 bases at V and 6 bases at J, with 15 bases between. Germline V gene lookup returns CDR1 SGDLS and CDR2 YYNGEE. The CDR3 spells CASSLGGVRDTQYF. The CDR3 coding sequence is TGTGCCAGCAGCCTAGGGGGGGTCAGGGATACGCAGTATTTT.

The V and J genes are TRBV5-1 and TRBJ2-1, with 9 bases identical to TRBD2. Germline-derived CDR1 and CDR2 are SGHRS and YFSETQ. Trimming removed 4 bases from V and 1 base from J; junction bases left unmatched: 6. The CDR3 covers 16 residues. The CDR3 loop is CASSQLSGGSYNEQFF. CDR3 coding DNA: TGCGCCAGCAGCCAATTAAGCGGGGGGTCCTACAATGAGCAGTTCTTC.

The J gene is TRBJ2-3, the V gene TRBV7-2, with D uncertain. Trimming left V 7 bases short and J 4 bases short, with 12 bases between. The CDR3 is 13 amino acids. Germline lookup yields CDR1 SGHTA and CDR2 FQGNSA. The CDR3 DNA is TGTGCCAGCACCCGCCCGGCCTCAGATACGCAGTATTTT. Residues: CASTRPASDTQYF. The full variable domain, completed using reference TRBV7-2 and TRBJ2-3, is GAGVSQSPSNKVTEKGKDVELRCDPISGHTALYWYRQSLGQGLEFLIYFQGNSAPDKSGLPSDRFSAERTGGSVSTLTIQRTQQEDSAVYLCASTRPASDTQYFGPGTRLTVL.

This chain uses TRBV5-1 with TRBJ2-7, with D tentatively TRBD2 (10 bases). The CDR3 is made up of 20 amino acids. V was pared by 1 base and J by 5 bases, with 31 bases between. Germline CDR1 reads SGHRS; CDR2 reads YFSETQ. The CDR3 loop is CASSLLAQGAEVGLANEQYF. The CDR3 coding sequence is TGCGCCAGCAGCTTGTTGGCACAGGGGGCCGAGGTGGGACTAGCGAACGAGCAGTACTTC.

CDR3 DNA sequence: TGCGCCAGCAGCTTAATCCCTTCCCCAGGGGGCACCGGGGAGCTGTTTTTT. It specifies CASSLIPSPGGTGELFF. This chain joins TRBV5-1 and TRBJ2-2; 7 bases line up with TRBD1. With V trimmed by 2 bases and J by 4 bases, 11 bases remained unmatched. Germline CDR1 and CDR2: SGHRS and YFSETQ. The CDR3 runs 17 residues.

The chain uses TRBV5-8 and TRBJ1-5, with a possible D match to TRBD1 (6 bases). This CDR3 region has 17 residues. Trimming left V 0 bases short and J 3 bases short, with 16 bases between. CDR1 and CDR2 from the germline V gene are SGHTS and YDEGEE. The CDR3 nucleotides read TGTGCCAGCAGCTTGGAGCGGCAGGGGATCCCCAATCAGCCCCAGCATTTT. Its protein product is CASSLERQGIPNQPQHF.

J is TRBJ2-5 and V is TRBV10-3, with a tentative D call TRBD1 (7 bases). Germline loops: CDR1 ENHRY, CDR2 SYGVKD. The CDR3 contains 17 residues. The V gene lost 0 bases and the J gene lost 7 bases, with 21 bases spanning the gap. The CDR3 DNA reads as TGTGCCATCAGTGAGTCGACAGGGCGGACTAAGACGGGGACCCAGTACTTC. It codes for CAISESTGRTKTGTQYF.